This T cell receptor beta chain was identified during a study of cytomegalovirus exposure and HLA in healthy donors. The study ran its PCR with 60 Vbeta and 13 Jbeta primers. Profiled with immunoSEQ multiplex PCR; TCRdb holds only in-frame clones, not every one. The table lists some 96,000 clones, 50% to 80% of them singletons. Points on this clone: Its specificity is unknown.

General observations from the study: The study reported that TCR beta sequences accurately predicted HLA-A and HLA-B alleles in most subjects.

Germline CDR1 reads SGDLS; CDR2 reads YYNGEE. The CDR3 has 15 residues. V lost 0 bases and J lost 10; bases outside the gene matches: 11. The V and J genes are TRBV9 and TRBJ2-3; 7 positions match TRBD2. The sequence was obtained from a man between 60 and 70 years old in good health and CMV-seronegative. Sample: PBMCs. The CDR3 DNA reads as TGTGCCAGCAGCGTAGACGGGACTACCGACCGGCCGCAGTATTTT. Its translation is CASSVDGTTDRPQYF.